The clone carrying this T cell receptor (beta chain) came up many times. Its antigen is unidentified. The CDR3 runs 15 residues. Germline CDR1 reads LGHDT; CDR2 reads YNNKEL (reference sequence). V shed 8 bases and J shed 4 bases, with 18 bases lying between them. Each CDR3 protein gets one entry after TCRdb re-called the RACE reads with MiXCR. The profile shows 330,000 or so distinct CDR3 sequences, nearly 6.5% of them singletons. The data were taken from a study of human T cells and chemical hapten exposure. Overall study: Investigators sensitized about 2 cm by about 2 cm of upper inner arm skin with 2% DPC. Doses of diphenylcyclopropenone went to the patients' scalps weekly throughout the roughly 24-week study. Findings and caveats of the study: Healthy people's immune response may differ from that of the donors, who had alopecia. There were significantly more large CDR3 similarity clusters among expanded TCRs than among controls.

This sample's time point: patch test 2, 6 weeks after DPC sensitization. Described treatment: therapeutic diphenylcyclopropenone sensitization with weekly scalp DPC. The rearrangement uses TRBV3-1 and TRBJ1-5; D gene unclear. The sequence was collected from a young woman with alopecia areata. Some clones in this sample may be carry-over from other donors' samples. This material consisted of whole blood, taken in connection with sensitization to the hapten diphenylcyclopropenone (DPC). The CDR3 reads CASSGGTVGNQPQHF. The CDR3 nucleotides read TGTGCCAGCTCCGGAGGCACAGTTGGAAATCAGCCCCAGCATTTT.